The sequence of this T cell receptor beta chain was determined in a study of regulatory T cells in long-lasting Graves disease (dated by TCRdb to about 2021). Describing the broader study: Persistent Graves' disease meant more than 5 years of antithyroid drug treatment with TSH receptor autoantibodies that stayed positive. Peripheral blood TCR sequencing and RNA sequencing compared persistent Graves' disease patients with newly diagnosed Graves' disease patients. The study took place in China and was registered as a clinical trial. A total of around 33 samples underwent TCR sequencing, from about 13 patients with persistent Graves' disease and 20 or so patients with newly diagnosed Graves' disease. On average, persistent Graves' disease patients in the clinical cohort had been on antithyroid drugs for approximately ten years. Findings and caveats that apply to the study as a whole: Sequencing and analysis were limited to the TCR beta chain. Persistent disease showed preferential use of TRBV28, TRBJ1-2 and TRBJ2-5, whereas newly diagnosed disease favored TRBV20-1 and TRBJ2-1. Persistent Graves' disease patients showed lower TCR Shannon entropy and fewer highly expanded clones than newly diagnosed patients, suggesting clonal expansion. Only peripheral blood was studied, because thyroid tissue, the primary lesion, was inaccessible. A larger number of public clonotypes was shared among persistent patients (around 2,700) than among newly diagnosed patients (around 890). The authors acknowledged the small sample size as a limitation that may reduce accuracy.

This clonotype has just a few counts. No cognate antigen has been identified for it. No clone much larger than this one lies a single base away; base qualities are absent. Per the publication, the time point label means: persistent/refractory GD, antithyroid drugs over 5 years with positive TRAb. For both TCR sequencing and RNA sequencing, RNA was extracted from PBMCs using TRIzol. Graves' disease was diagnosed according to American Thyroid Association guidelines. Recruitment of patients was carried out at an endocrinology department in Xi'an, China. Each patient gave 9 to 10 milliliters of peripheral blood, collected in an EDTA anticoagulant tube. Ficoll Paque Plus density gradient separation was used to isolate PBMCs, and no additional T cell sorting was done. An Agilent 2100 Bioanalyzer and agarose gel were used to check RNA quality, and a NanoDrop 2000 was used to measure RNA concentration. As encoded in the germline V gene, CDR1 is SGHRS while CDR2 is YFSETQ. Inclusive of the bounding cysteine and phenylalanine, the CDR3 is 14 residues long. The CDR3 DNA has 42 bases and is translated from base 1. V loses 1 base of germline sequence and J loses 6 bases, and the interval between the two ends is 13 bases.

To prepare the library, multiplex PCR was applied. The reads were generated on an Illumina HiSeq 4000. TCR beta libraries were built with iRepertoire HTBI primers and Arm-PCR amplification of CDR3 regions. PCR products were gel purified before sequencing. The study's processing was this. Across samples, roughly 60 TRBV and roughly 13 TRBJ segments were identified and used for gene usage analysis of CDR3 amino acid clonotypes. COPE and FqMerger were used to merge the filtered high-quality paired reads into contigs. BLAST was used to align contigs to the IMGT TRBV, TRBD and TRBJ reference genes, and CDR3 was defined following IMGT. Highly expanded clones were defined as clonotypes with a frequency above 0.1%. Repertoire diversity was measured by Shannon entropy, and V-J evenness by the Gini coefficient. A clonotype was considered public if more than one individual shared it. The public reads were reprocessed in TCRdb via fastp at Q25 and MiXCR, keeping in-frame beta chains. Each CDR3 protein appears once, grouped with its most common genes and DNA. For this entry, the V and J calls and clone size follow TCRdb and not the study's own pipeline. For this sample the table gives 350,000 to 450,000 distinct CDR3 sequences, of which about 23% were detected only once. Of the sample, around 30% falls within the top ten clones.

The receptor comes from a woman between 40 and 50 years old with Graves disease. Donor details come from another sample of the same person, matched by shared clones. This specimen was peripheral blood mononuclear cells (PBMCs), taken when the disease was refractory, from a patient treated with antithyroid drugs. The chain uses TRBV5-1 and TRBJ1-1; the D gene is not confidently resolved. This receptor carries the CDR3 CASSLLPQDAEAFF. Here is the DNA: TGCGCCAGCAGCTTGTTACCGCAAGACGCTGAAGCTTTCTTT.